This entry features one TCR beta chain sequence. The target antigen is unknown. Separate from the approximately 670-subject first cohort was the approximately 130-subject validation cohort, to which the donors belonged. Assay used: immunoSEQ multiplex PCR; TCRdb lists only in-frame clones, some missing. Of approximately 72,000 clones listed, approximately 94% are singletons. This record belongs to a study of cytomegalovirus exposure and HLA in healthy donors. General study results and limits: Among TCR beta chains, those listed as cytomegalovirus-associated numbered 164. Subsequent analysis showed first-cohort TCR clusters tending to co-occur in over a hundred validation repertoires.

This CDR3 is built from 14 residues. From germline, CDR1 is LGHNA and CDR2 YNFKEQ. After removal of 5 bases from V and 4 bases from J, the junction contained 4 bases not matched to a gene. The sequence was obtained from a woman aged 18-29 years in good health and CMV-seronegative. Sample: PBMCs. V is TRBV4-2 and J is TRBJ2-3, with 9 bases that match TRBD1. CDR3 amino acids: CASSGQGISDTQYF. As DNA, the CDR3 is TGTGCCAGCAGCGGACAGGGGATTTCAGATACGCAGTATTTT.